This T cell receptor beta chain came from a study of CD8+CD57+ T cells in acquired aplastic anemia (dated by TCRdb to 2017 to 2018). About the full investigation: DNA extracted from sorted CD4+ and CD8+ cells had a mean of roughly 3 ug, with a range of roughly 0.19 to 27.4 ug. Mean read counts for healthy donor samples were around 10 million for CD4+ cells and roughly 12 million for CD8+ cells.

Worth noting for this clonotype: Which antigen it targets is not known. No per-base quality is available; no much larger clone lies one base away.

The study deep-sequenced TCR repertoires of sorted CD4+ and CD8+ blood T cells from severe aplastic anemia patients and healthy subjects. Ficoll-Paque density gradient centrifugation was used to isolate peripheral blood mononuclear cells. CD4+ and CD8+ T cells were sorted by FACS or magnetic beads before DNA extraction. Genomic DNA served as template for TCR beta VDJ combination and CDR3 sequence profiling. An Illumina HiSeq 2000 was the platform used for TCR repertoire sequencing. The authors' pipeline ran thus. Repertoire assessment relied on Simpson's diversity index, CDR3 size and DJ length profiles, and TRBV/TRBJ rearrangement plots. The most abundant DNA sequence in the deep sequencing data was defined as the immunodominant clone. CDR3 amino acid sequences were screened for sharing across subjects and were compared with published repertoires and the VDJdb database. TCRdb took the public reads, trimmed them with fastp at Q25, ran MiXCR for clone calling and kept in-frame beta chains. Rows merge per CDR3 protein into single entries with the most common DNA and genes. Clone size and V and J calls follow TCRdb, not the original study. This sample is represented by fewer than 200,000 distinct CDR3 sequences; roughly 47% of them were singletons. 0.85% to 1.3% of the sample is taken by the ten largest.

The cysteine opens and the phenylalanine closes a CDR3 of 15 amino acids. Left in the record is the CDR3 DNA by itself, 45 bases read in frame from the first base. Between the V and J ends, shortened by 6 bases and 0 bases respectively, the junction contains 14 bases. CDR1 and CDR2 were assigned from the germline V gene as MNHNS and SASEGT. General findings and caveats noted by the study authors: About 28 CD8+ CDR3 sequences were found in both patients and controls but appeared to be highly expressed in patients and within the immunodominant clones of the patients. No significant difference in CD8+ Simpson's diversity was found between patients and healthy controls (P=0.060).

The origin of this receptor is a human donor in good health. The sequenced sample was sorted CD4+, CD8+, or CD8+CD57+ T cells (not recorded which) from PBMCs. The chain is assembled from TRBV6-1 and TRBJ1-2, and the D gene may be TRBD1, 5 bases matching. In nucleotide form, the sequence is TGTGCCAGCAGGGGGGGGGTCTCAGCTAACTATGGCTACACCTTC. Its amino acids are CASRGGVSANYGYTF.